This is a list of T cell receptor beta chains from one sample in a study of blood T cell repertoires in COVID-19. This table comes from immunoSEQ multiplex PCR, and its TCRdb copy is limited to in-frame clones, with some not included. The sample carries about 170,000 clones, about 80% recorded once. The specimen was peripheral blood. The receptors come from a man aged 70-80 years with active or convalescent COVID-19. Both conserved end residues are part of each CDR3. A D gene is named only where the DNA matches it firmly. Clone sizes are given selectively: once, few, many, or a class where the clone is expanded.

J,V,D,size,DNA,CDR3
TRBJ1-5,TRBV18,TRBD1,.,TGTGCCAGCTCACCCATGGGACAGCTCAATCAGCCCCAGCATTTT,CASSPMGQLNQPQHF
TRBJ2-5,TRBV5-1,.,.,TGCGCCAGCAGCTTGGGGCCCTCAGGGGCCGAGACCCAGTACTTC,CASSLGPSGAETQYF
TRBJ2-2,TRBV7-2,.,.,TGTGCCAGCAGCTTAGCACAGACCGGGGAGCTGTTTTTT,CASSLAQTGELFF
TRBJ1-1,TRBV27,TRBD1,.,TGTGCCAGCAGTTTATCTGAGACAGGGGGCACTGAAGCTTTCTTT,CASSLSETGGTEAFF
TRBJ2-5,TRBV5-4,.,few,TGTGCCAGCAGCGCTACCAGGGTCCAAGAGACCCAGTACTTC,CASSATRVQETQYF
TRBJ1-2,TRBV5-1,TRBD1,.,TGCGCCAGCAGCTTGGAGGGGGCGGGAGGCTACACCTTC,CASSLEGAGGYTF
TRBJ2-1,TRBV2,.,.,TGTGCCAGCATGCAGGGGAGGGGGAACAATGAGCAGTTCTTC,CASMQGRGNNEQFF
TRBJ1-6,TRBV2,TRBD1,.,TGTGCCAGCAGCGACAGGGTGGGCAATTCACCCCTCCACTTT,CASSDRVGNSPLHF
TRBJ2-7,TRBV5-4,TRBD2,.,TGTGCCAGCAGCCCGACTAGCGGGAGCATCCACGAGCAGTACTTC,CASSPTSGSIHEQYF
TRBJ2-7,TRBV18,.,.,TGTGCCAGCGCGCCGGGACTCCGTGGTTCTTACGAGCAGTACTTC,CASAPGLRGSYEQYF
TRBJ1-1,TRBV7-2,.,.,TGTGCCAGCAGGCCCGGGGGGGGTGGTAACACTGAAGCTTTCTTT,CASRPGGGGNTEAFF
TRBJ2-1,TRBV19,TRBD2,.,TGTGCCAGTAGTACCTCTCCAGGACTAGCGGGAGCCGATGAGCAGTTCTTC,CASSTSPGLAGADEQFF
TRBJ2-1,TRBV7-7,TRBD2,.,TGTGCTAGCAGCTTAGATCGGGGGGGGAGCCATGAGCAGTTCTTC,CASSLDRGGSHEQFF